This is a list of T cell receptor beta chains from one sample in a study of cytomegalovirus exposure and HLA in healthy donors. Data came from immunoSEQ multiplex PCR; TCRdb stores just in-frame clones and leaves some out. Here the sample spans 200,000 to 250,000 clones, around 89% being singletons. Sequenced material: PBMCs. Every receptor here comes from a woman in her late teens or twenties in good health and CMV-seronegative. The CDR3 runs from the conserved cysteine through the conserved F or W. A D gene is named only where the DNA matches it firmly. Where a row states a size, it is once, few, many or the class of an expanded clone; other rows omit it.

>TRBJ1-1|.|TRBV20-1|.
TGCAGTGAGAGGAGCCCTGAAGCTTTCTTT
CSERSPEAFF
>TRBJ2-7|.|TRBV13|.
TGTGCCAGCAGCTTACAGGGGTGGGAGCAGTACTTC
CASSLQGWEQYF
>TRBJ1-1|.|TRBV29-1|.
TGCAGCGGGAGGAGAAACACTGAAGCTTTCTTT
CSGRRNTEAFF
>TRBJ2-7|once|TRBV7-3|.
TGTGCCAGCAGCTTATCGAGGGCATCGTACCAAGAGCAGTACTTC
CASSLSRASYQEQYF
>TRBJ2-1|.|TRBV6-5|TRBD1
TGTGCCAGCAGTTTGGACAGGGCTGACGGCAATGAGCAGTTCTTC
CASSLDRADGNEQFF
>TRBJ1-4|few|TRBV14|TRBD1
TGTGCCAGCAAGGGACAGAGGAATGAAAAACTGTTTTTT
CASKGQRNEKLFF
>TRBJ2-2|once|TRBV9|TRBD1
TGTGCCAGCAGCCCCCGGGACAGGGCCTCCGGGGAGCTGTTTTTT
CASSPRDRASGELFF
>TRBJ2-1|.|TRBV4-3|.
TGCGCCAGCAGCCAAGCACTCCGCGATGAGCAGTTCTTC
CASSQALRDEQFF
>TRBJ2-7|.|TRBV4-3|.
TGCGCCAGCAGCCACACGACAGATTCAGGCGAGCAGTACTTC
CASSHTTDSGEQYF
>TRBJ2-7|.|TRBV29-1|.
TGCAGCGTTGGGGGGGGGCTCTACGAGCAGTACTTC
CSVGGGLYEQYF
>TRBJ2-7|.|TRBV2|.
TGTGCCAGCAGTGAATTCGCGGTATGGATCTACGAGCAGTACTTC
CASSEFAVWIYEQYF
>TRBJ2-7|.|TRBV6-5|.
TGTGCCAGCAGTTACCCCGGGACAACCCACGAGCAGTACTTC
CASSYPGTTHEQYF
>TRBJ2-1|once|TRBV27|.
TGTGCCAGCAGTTTTTGGGCCAGCTCCTACAATGAGCAGTTCTTC
CASSFWASSYNEQFF
>TRBJ1-1|.|TRBV6-5|.
TGTGCCAGCAGCATCTCAGGGTACACTGAAGCTTTCTTT
CASSISGYTEAFF
>TRBJ2-3|.|TRBV7-9|TRBD2
TGTGCCAGCAGCGGTGAGACTAGCGGGGAGAGCACAGATACGCAGTATTTT
CASSGETSGESTDTQYF
>TRBJ2-2|once|TRBV2|.
TGTGCCAGGCCACTAGAATCCGGGGAGCTGTTTTTT
CARPLESGELFF
>TRBJ1-1|.|TRBV30|TRBD1
TGTGCCTGGAGTCAGGGGGGTGAAGCTTTCTTT
CAWSQGGEAFF
>TRBJ2-5|.|TRBV5-8|.
TGTGCCAGCAGCTTGGGGACCATAGGAGGGGTGTCAATGGAGACCCAGTACTTC
CASSLGTIGGVSMETQYF
>TRBJ2-3|.|TRBV6-1|TRBD2
TGTGCCATCCACCGACTAGCGGGGACAGATACGCAGTATTTT
CAIHRLAGTDTQYF
>TRBJ1-2|.|TRBV19|.
TGTGCCAGTAGCTTCCGGGCCTCGGGGAACTATGGCTACACCTTC
CASSFRASGNYGYTF
>TRBJ1-4|.|TRBV28|.
TGTGCCAGCAGCCAAGGACGGGATAATGAAAAACTGTTTTTT
CASSQGRDNEKLFF
>TRBJ2-3|.|TRBV4-3|TRBD1
TGCGCCAGCAGTGACTCGGACAGGGGACCCGATACGCAGTATTTT
CASSDSDRGPDTQYF
>TRBJ2-1|.|TRBV6-4|TRBD1
TGTGCCAGCAGTCCCTCAGGGGGTTCTTACAATGAGCAGTTCTTC
CASSPSGGSYNEQFF
>TRBJ2-2|once|TRBV5-5|TRBD2
TGTGCCAGCAGCTTGGCGGGAGGGAGCTTCTCCGGGGAGCTGTTTTTT
CASSLAGGSFSGELFF
>TRBJ1-2|few|TRBV19|.
TGTGCCAGTTCCCCCCGGAGCTATGGCTACACCTTC
CASSPRSYGYTF
>TRBJ2-1|.|TRBV7-8|TRBD2
TGTGCCAGCAGCGCGGGAGGAGGGAATGAGCAGTTCTTC
CASSAGGGNEQFF
>TRBJ2-1|.|TRBV5-1|TRBD2
TGCGCCAGCAGCTCGGGAGGGTTCGTTTATGAGCAGTTCTTC
CASSSGGFVYEQFF
>TRBJ2-3|.|TRBV5-1|TRBD2
TGCGCCAGCAGCTTGGGCCCCATAGCGGGGGAGGCAGATACGCAGTATTTT
CASSLGPIAGEADTQYF
>TRBJ1-5|.|TRBV28|TRBD1
TGTGCCAGCAGTTCCCCGGGGACAGGGGTCAATCAGCCCCAGCATTTT
CASSSPGTGVNQPQHF
>TRBJ1-5|.|TRBV6-1|TRBD1
TGTGCCAGCAGTCAGGGGGGATACAATCAGCCCCAGCATTTT
CASSQGGYNQPQHF
>TRBJ2-7|.|TRBV7-9|.
TGTGCCAGCAGCTTGGGGCCAGATCGGTCCTACGAGCAGTACTTC
CASSLGPDRSYEQYF